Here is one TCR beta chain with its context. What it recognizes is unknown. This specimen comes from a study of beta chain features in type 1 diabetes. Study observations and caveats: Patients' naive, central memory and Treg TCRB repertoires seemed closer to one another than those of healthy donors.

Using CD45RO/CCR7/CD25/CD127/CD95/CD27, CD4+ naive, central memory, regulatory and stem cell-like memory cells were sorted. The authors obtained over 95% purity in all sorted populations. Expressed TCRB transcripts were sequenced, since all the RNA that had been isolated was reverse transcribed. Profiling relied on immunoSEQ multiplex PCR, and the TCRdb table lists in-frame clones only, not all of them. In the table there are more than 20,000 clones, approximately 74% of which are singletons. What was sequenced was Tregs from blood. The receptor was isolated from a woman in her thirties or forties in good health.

As DNA, the CDR3 is TGCGCCAGCAGCCGGGACAGGCTCTACGAGCAGTACTTC. Its protein is CASSRDRLYEQYF. J is TRBJ2-7 and V is TRBV5-1; 8 nucleotides agree with TRBD1. V was pared by 4 bases and J by 3 bases, with 3 bases of the junction left unmatched. The CDR3 covers 13 residues. Germline CDR1 and CDR2: SGHRS and YFSETQ.